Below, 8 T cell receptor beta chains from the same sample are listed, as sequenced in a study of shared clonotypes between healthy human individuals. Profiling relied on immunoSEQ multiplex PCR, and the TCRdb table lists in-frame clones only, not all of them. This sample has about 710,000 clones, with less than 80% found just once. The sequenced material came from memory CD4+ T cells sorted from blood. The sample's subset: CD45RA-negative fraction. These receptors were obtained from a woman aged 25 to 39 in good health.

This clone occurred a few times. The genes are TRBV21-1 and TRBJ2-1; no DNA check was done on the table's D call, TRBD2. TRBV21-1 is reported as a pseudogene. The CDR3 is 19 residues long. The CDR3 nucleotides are TGTGCCAGCAGCGGCGGGACTAGCGGGGTGGGAGTTTCCTACAATGAGCAGTTCTTC. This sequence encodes CASSGGTSGVGVSYNEQFF.

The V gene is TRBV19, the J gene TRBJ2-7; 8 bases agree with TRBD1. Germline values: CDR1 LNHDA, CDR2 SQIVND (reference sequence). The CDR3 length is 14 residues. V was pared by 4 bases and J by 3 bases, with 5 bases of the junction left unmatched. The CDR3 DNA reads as TGTGCCAGTAGTAGCAGGACAGGGAACTACGAGCAGTACTTC. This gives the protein CASSSRTGNYEQYF.

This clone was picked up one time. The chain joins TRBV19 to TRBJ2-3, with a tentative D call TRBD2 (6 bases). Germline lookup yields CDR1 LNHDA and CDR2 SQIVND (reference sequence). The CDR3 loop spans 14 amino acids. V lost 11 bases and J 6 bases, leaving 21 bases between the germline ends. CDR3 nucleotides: TGTGCCTCGAATCCGGGACTGTTTAGGGATACGCAGTATTTT. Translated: CASNPGLFRDTQYF.

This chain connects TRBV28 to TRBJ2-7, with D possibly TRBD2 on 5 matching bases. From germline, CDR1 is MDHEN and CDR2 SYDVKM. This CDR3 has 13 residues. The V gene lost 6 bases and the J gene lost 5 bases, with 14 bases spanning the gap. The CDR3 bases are TGTGCCAGCAGGACCCAGGACTCGCACGAGCAGTACTTC. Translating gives CASRTQDSHEQYF. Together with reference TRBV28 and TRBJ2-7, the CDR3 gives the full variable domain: DVKVTQSSRYLVKRTGEKVFLECVQDMDHENMFWYRQDPGLGLRLIYFSYDVKMKEKGDIPEGYSVSREKKERFSLILESASTNQTSMYLCASRTQDSHEQYFGPGTRLTVT.

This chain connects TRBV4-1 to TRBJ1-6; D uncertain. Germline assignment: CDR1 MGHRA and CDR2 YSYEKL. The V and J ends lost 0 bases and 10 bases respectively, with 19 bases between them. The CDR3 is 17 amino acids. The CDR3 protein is CASSQEWGGWAVSPLHF. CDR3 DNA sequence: TGCGCCAGCAGCCAAGAGTGGGGAGGTTGGGCAGTATCACCCCTCCACTTT.

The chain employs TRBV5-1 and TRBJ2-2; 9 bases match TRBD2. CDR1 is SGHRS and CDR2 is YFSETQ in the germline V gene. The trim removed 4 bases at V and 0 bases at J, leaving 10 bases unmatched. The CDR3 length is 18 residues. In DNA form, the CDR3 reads TGCGCCAGCAGCCCTCAGACTAGCGGAGCTACGAACACCGGGGAGCTGTTTTTT. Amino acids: CASSPQTSGATNTGELFF.

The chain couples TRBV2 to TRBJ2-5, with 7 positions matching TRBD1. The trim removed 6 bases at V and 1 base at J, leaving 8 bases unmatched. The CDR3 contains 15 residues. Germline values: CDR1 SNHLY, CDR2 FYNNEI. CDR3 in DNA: TGTGCCAGCAGCCTACAGGGGACGGGCCAAGAGACCCAGTACTTC. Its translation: CASSLQGTGQETQYF.

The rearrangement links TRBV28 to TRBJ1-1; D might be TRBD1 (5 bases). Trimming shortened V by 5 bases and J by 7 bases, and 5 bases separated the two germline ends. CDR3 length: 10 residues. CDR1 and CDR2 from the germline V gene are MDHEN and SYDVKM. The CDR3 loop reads CASSQGEAFF. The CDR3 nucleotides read TGTGCCAGCAGTCAGGGTGAAGCTTTCTTT.